What follows are 29 T cell receptor beta chains derived from one specimen sequenced in a study of post-analysis software for immune sequencing data. Unique molecular identifiers tagged the TCR beta cDNA libraries. TCRdb reanalysed the PCR reads using MiXCR and keeps one entry per CDR3 protein. The sample includes around 770,000 distinct CDR3 sequences, 46% of them seen just once. The antigens these receptors bind are not known. General study results and limits: Several TRBV segments were more frequent in patients than controls; TRBV5-6, TRBV5-1 and TRBV20-1 belonged to this group.

The sequenced sample was blood. The receptors were sampled from a girl aged 10 to 17 with multiple sclerosis.

The rearrangement uses TRBV12-3 or TRBV12-4 and TRBJ2-1; D might be TRBD1 (5 bases). The CDR3 is 13 residues long. V gave up 6 bases and J gave up 7 bases, with 13 bases separating them. The chain's CDR3 is CASSLGHQNEQFF. The CDR3 DNA reads as TGTGCCAGCAGCCTTGGACACCAAAATGAGCAGTTCTTC.

V usage is TRBV6-6 and J usage is TRBJ2-1; D remains ambiguous. This CDR3 contains 13 residues. The germline gives CDR1 MNHNY, CDR2 SVGAGI (reference sequence). The V end lost 0 bases, the J end lost 10 bases, and 10 bases lay between the germline ends. The CDR3 bases are TGTGCCAGCAGTTACTCGAGGTTAAGGGAGCAGTTCTTC. Protein product: CASSYSRLREQFF.

The V gene is TRBV7-9, the J gene TRBJ2-1; TRBD2 agrees at 13 bases. The CDR3 spans 13 residues. CDR1 SEHNR and CDR2 FQNEAQ come from the germline V gene (reference sequence). Trimming removed 7 bases from V and 9 bases from J; junction bases left unmatched: 3. CDR3 DNA sequence: TGTGCCAGCAAGGGACTAGCGGGACTTGAGCAGTTCTTC. This codes for CASKGLAGLEQFF.

The chain employs TRBV12-3 or TRBV12-4 and TRBJ2-7; D perhaps matches TRBD1 (7 bases). Trimming took 6 bases from V and 3 from J, leaving 12 bases between them. CDR3 length equals 13 residues. This chain's CDR3 is CASSPRGDYEQYF. CDR3 DNA: TGTGCCAGCAGCCCCAGGGGGGACTACGAGCAGTACTTC.

This chain uses TRBV6-5 with TRBJ2-1; weak D call: TRBD2 (6 bases). Germline CDR1 and CDR2: MNHEY and SVGAGI. This CDR3 has 15 amino acids. Trimming pared 6 bases from V and 6 bases from J, leaving 18 bases between. In DNA, the CDR3 is TGTGCCAGCAGGTCCTCTGGCGGGACCTTCAATGAGCAGTTCTTC. Amino acid sequence: CASRSSGGTFNEQFF.

As DNA, the CDR3 is TGTGCCAGTAGGCCGGTCGGACTAGCGGGCAATGAGCAGTTCTTC. Residues: CASRPVGLAGNEQFF. The chain has TRBV19 and TRBJ2-1; 11 bases align to TRBD2. The germline V gene has CDR1 LNHDA and CDR2 SQIVND (reference sequence). The CDR3 sequence is 15 residues long. Trimming at V came to 6 bases and at J to 6 bases, leaving 7 bases not matched to a gene.

The rearrangement joins TRBV11-2 to TRBJ1-4; D not resolved. The CDR3 length is 15 residues. V lost 1 base and J 5 bases, leaving 11 bases between the germline ends. Germline V CDR1 and CDR2: SGHAT, FQNNGV. Here the CDR3 DNA reads TGTGCCAGCAGCTTAGGTCGAAGGGAAAATGAAAAACTGTTTTTT. Protein: CASSLGRRENEKLFF.

The chain employs TRBV20-1 and TRBJ2-1; D not resolved. The CDR3 has 14 amino acids. In germline, CDR1 is DFQATT, CDR2 SNEGSKA (reference sequence). The CDR3 nucleotides read TGCAGCATAAGCCCCCTGGCGGTGAACGCTGAGCAGTTCTTC. Amino acids: CSISPLAVNAEQFF.

Details on this clonotype: The junction departs from the called germline gene at one end, perhaps through a read error. V gene TRBV29-1 combines with J gene TRBJ2-3; D possibly uses TRBD1 or TRBD2 (6 bases each). Germline CDR1 SQVTM, CDR2 ANQGSEA. This CDR3 spans 15 amino acids. CDR3 sequence reads: CSVRGGLPSTDAQYF. As DNA, the CDR3 is TGCAGCGTTCGAGGGGGACTTCCAAGCACAGATGCGCAGTATTTT.

Only a few counts were recorded for this clonotype. In DNA form, the CDR3 reads TGCAGCGTTGGCCTCGTACGGAGCTCCTACAATGAGCAGTTCTTC. This encodes CSVGLVRSSYNEQFF. This chain links TRBV29-1 with TRBJ2-1; D unresolved. The germline CDR1 and CDR2 sequences are SQVTM and ANQGSEA. The CDR3 length is 15 residues. The V gene lost 4 bases and the J gene lost 0 bases, with 13 bases spanning the gap.

The table lists this clonotype with a few counts. The V and J genes are TRBV20-1 and TRBJ2-2, with TRBD2 matching 8 bases. This CDR3 has 14 amino acids. J was trimmed by 7 bases and V by 3 bases; bases with no gene match: 7. Germline values: CDR1 DFQATT, CDR2 SNEGSKA (reference sequence). The CDR3: CSASSGAGSGELFF. CDR3 sequence (DNA): TGCAGTGCTAGTAGCGGGGCCGGCAGCGGGGAGCTGTTTTTT.

This chain joins TRBV4-1 and TRBJ1-2, with D possibly matching TRBD1 (5 bases). CDR1 and CDR2 (germline): MGHRA, YSYEKL. The CDR3 has 15 amino acids. Trimming took off 1 base at V and 4 bases at J, with 13 bases between the two ends. For the CDR3, the DNA is TGCGCCAGCAGCCAAGGGGTAGGGGACCCCTATGGCTACACCTTC. Its translation is CASSQGVGDPYGYTF.

The chain couples TRBV29-1 to TRBJ2-5; D is uncertain. Trimming took off 6 bases at V and 11 bases at J, with 19 bases between the two ends. The CDR3 loop spans 12 amino acids. The germline CDR1 and CDR2 sequences are SQVTM and ANQGSEA. The CDR3 region is CSVLLGPGEQYF. CDR3 nucleotides: TGCAGCGTCTTACTTGGACCAGGTGAGCAGTACTTC.

As concerns this clonotype: Compared with germline, one end of the junction differs, possibly owing to a read error. The CDR3 reads CASSTGTGYNSPHHF. For the CDR3, the DNA is TGTGCCAGCAGCACCGGGACAGGCTATAATTCACCCCACCACTTT. The gene calls are TRBV7-2 and TRBJ1-6; 8 nucleotides align to TRBD1. The CDR3 has 15 amino acids. The germline CDR1 and CDR2 sequences are SGHTA and FQGNSA.

The chain joins TRBV3-1 to TRBJ1-6; D is unclear. The CDR3 sequence is 17 residues long. With 4 bases removed from V and 10 bases from J, the gap between germline ends came to 23 bases. Germline V gene sequence: CDR1 LGHDT, CDR2 YNNKEL (reference sequence). This chain's CDR3 is CASSRDPRTAFSSPLHF. CDR3 DNA: TGTGCCAGCAGCCGCGACCCTCGGACGGCCTTTAGCTCACCCCTCCACTTT.

This clonotype was seen a few times. The chain joins TRBV5-1 to TRBJ2-7; 8 nucleotides match TRBD1. Germline V gene lookup returns CDR1 SGHRS and CDR2 YFSETQ. The CDR3 covers 14 residues. V gave up 4 bases and J gave up 4 bases; unmatched junction bases: 7. CDR3 DNA: TGCGCCAGCAGCGTACGGGACAGGCGTTACGAGCAGTACTTC. It is translated as CASSVRDRRYEQYF.

The rearrangement joins TRBV7-9 to TRBJ2-1, with 14 bases matching TRBD2. The germline V gene encodes CDR1 SEHNR and CDR2 FQNEAQ (reference sequence). V trimming: 5 bases; J trimming: 0 bases; junction bases outside the gene matches: 9. CDR3 size: 19 residues. The CDR3 region is CASSPGGLAGGFSYNEQFF. Written as DNA, the CDR3 is TGTGCCAGCAGCCCCGGCGGACTAGCGGGGGGATTCTCCTACAATGAGCAGTTCTTC.

This rearrangement joins TRBV7-9 to TRBJ2-1; 10 nucleotides agree with TRBD2. The germline gives CDR1 SEHNR, CDR2 FQNEAQ (reference sequence). This CDR3 has 16 amino acids. Trimming removed 1 base from V and 8 bases from J; junction bases left unmatched: 8. The CDR3 coding sequence is TGTGCCAGCAGCTTAGGACTAGCGGGCCTTACGGATGAGCAGTTCTTC. It codes for CASSLGLAGLTDEQFF.

The rearrangement joins TRBV3-1 to TRBJ2-1; tentative D call: TRBD2 (5 bases). Germline V lookup: CDR1 LGHDT, CDR2 YNNKEL (reference sequence). The CDR3 has 14 residues. V was shortened by 3 bases and J by 2 bases, with 8 bases between the two germline ends. The DNA for the CDR3 is TGTGCCAGCAGCCAGGAGACTACCTACAATGAGCAGTTCTTC. This encodes CASSQETTYNEQFF.

The J gene is TRBJ2-1, the V gene TRBV10-3; D is perhaps TRBD2 (5 bases). The J call may be in error: the DNA end matches TRBJ2-7 better. The germline V gene has CDR1 ENHRY and CDR2 SYGVKD. There are 13 residues in the CDR3. CDR3 nucleotide sequence: TGTGCCAACTCAGGACGTGCAACGGGGGAGCAGTACTTC. The encoded protein is CANSGRATGEQYF.

This sequence joins TRBV9 and TRBJ2-5, with TRBD2 matching over 8 bases. Germline V gene lookup returns CDR1 SGDLS and CDR2 YYNGEE. V shed 2 bases and J 2 bases; nucleotides not matched to a gene: 14. This CDR3 region has 18 residues. Written as DNA, the CDR3 is TGTGCCAGCAGCGTGTTTGGCGGGAGGAAAGGGGGTCAAGAGACCCAGTACTTC. Its translation is CASSVFGGRKGGQETQYF. The entire variable domain, with the rest obtained from reference TRBV9 and TRBJ2-5, is as follows: DSGVTQTPKHLITATGQRVTLRCSPRSGDLSVYWYQQSLDQGLQFLIQYYNGEERAKGNILERFSAQQFPDLHSELNLSSLELGDSALYFCASSVFGGRKGGQETQYFGPGTRLLVL.

The chain recombines TRBV7-9 with TRBJ1-1; TRBD1 is a possible D gene (5 bases). V gave up 5 bases and J gave up 4 bases, with 11 bases separating them. The CDR3 is 13 amino acids. Germline V gene data show CDR1 as SEHNR and CDR2 as FQNEAQ (reference sequence). The CDR3: CASSVDSITEAFF. CDR3 bases: TGTGCCAGCAGCGTCGACAGCATCACTGAAGCTTTCTTT.

This clonotype was detected a few times. This chain uses TRBV4-1 with TRBJ2-1, with D tentatively TRBD2 (5 bases). V was clipped by 4 bases and J by 2 bases, with 18 bases between them. The CDR3 has 17 amino acids. Germline CDR1 is MGHRA and CDR2 is YSYEKL. The CDR3 here is CASSREEALGPYNEQFF. In nucleotides, the CDR3 is TGCGCCAGCAGCCGTGAGGAGGCTCTGGGCCCCTACAATGAGCAGTTCTTC.

This clonotype was counted between two and nine times. The chain uses TRBV4-3 and TRBJ2-1; no clear D gene. Germline lookup yields CDR1 LGHNA and CDR2 YSLEER. Trimming removed 0 bases from V and 4 bases from J, with 4 bases in between. The CDR3 length is 13 residues. The CDR3 sequence: CASSQDLYNEQFF. DNA of the CDR3: TGCGCCAGCAGCCAAGATCTTTACAATGAGCAGTTCTTC.

This clonotype was counted between two and nine times. V and J are TRBV5-1 and TRBJ2-7, with TRBD2 as a possible D gene (6 bases). Trimming left V 2 bases short and J 5 bases short, with 14 bases between. This CDR3 has 14 amino acids. Germline V CDR1 and CDR2: SGHRS, YFSETQ. CDR3 nucleotides: TGCGCCAGCAGCTTAGAGCGGGTTTGGGACGAGCAGTACTTC. Translation gives CASSLERVWDEQYF.

This clonotype was picked up a small number of times. In DNA, the CDR3 is TGTGCCAGCAGCTCCGAATTAGCGGGAGGGCGCGAGACCCAGTACTTC. It specifies CASSSELAGGRETQYF. V usage is TRBV5-6 and J usage is TRBJ2-7, with 11 nucleotides matching TRBD2. TRBJ2-5 explains the end of the DNA better; the J call may be wrong. Germline V gene data show CDR1 as SGHDT and CDR2 as YYEEEE. The CDR3 loop spans 16 amino acids.

The chain recombines TRBV4-3 with TRBJ2-1; TRBD2 aligns across 8 bases. Germline V lookup: CDR1 LGHNA, CDR2 YSLEER. V dropped 0 bases and J dropped 2; count of bases not matched to a gene: 3. CDR3 length: 16 amino acids. CDR3 amino acids: CASSQDTTSAYNEQFF. In DNA form, the CDR3 reads TGCGCCAGCAGCCAAGATACGACTAGCGCCTACAATGAGCAGTTCTTC.

This rearrangement joins TRBV9 to TRBJ1-2, with no clear D. Deletions cut 4 bases from V and 3 bases from J, with 16 bases between. This CDR3 is built from 15 residues. CDR1 is SGDLS, CDR2 YYNGEE, per germline. Here the CDR3 DNA reads TGTGCCAGCAGCCTGGCTGAGGGAATTCACTATGGCTACACCTTC. Translated: CASSLAEGIHYGYTF.

There are a few counts of this clonotype. This chain connects TRBV24-1 to TRBJ1-2; D is unresolved. Per the germline V gene, CDR1 is KGHDR and CDR2 is SFDVKD. This CDR3 has 12 amino acids. V was cut by 2 bases and J by 5 bases, with 5 bases left in between. The CDR3 DNA reads as TGTGCCACCAGTGATTCGGGGTATGGCTACACCTTC. It encodes CATSDSGYGYTF.